The T cell receptor (beta chain) under discussion was sequenced for a study of early T cells in non-severe SARS-CoV-2 infection. TCRdb independently ran MiXCR on the 5' RACE reads; one entry per CDR3 protein. The top ten clones hold about 6.2% of a sample with roughly 100,000 distinct CDR3 sequences, less than 15% of them seen once. The V gene's germline CDR1 is SGDLS and CDR2 YYNGEE. Trimming cost V 4 bases and J 0 bases; bases outside gene matches: 5. The CDR3 runs 16 residues. This clonotype was seen at least ten times. Sequenced sample: whole blood. The receptor's source is an adult who was a healthcare worker with PCR-confirmed SARS-CoV-2 infection or an uninfected control (not recorded which). V and J are TRBV9 and TRBJ2-4; 9 bases are a match to TRBD2. CDR3 nucleotide sequence: TGTGCCAGCAGCCGACTAGCGGAAATAGCCAAAAACATTCAGTACTTC. Protein sequence: CASSRLAEIAKNIQYF.